The rows below give T cell receptor beta chains drawn from one sample of a study of T-cell memory formation after mild COVID-19. A single record per CDR3 protein comes from TCRdb applying MiXCR to the 5' RACE reads. The table lists 350,000 to 500,000 distinct CDR3 sequences, around 18% of them singletons, with roughly 8.4% in the top ten. The source material was PBMCs or a T cell subset sorted from them (not recorded which). These receptor sequences come from an adult woman who had mild COVID-19 (a few samples of this study predate the infection). Cell type and time point are not known. The CDR3 runs from the conserved cysteine through the conserved F or W. The order of the fields is clone size, D gene, V gene, J gene, CDR3 DNA, CDR3 protein. The D gene is left open where the match is weak. Clone size is stated in some rows and not others, as once, few, many or a class when expanded.

clone_size: .; d_call: .; v_call: TRBV10-3; j_call: TRBJ1-2; cdr3_nt: TGTGCCATCAGTGAGGCAGTCTATGGCTACACCTTC; cdr3_aa: CAISEAVYGYTF
clone_size: many; d_call: .; v_call: TRBV12-3/TRBV12-4; j_call: TRBJ2-1; cdr3_nt: TGTGCCAGCAGTCCCTTACCCAATGAGCAGTTCTTC; cdr3_aa: CASSPLPNEQFF
clone_size: .; d_call: TRBD1; v_call: TRBV18; j_call: TRBJ1-1; cdr3_nt: TGTGCCAGCTCACGACAAGGGACAGGGGAAGGTGAAGCTTTCTTT; cdr3_aa: CASSRQGTGEGEAFF
clone_size: .; d_call: TRBD1; v_call: TRBV11-1; j_call: TRBJ2-2; cdr3_nt: TGTGCCAGCAGCGAGGGACAGGGAAAGAACACCGGGGAGCTGTTTTTT; cdr3_aa: CASSEGQGKNTGELFF
clone_size: few; d_call: .; v_call: TRBV5-1; j_call: TRBJ1-2; cdr3_nt: TGCGCCAGCAGCCCCTCGGGAGGGGACTATGGCTACACCTTC; cdr3_aa: CASSPSGGDYGYTF
clone_size: few; d_call: .; v_call: TRBV5-1; j_call: TRBJ2-7; cdr3_nt: TGCGCCAGCAGCTTATTGACGGATTCCTACGAGCAGTACTTC; cdr3_aa: CASSLLTDSYEQYF
clone_size: .; d_call: .; v_call: TRBV6-1; j_call: TRBJ2-6; cdr3_nt: TGTGCCAGTACTAATGGGGCTGGGGCCAACGTCCTGACTTTC; cdr3_aa: CASTNGAGANVLTF
clone_size: few; d_call: .; v_call: TRBV30; j_call: TRBJ2-2; cdr3_nt: TGTGCCTGGAGTGGGGTAGCCCCCCCCGGGGAGCTGTTTTTT; cdr3_aa: CAWSGVAPPGELFF
clone_size: .; d_call: TRBD1; v_call: TRBV23-1; j_call: TRBJ1-5; cdr3_nt: TGCGCCAGCAGTCAAAAGGACCCGACAGGGATTGACGGCAATCAGCCCCAGCATTTT; cdr3_aa: CASSQKDPTGIDGNQPQHF
clone_size: .; d_call: TRBD1; v_call: TRBV7-9; j_call: TRBJ1-1; cdr3_nt: TGTGCCAGCAGCTCCGAACAGGGGGCGAACACTGAAGCTTTCTTT; cdr3_aa: CASSSEQGANTEAFF
clone_size: few; d_call: TRBD1; v_call: TRBV7-9; j_call: TRBJ1-1; cdr3_nt: TGTGCCAGCAGCCTCTGGACAGGGGGCGGGAACACTGAAGCTTTCTTT; cdr3_aa: CASSLWTGGGNTEAFF
clone_size: .; d_call: .; v_call: TRBV11-2; j_call: TRBJ1-5; cdr3_nt: TGTGCCAGCAGCTTAGGCAGGGGTGGCAATCAGCCCCAGCATTTT; cdr3_aa: CASSLGRGGNQPQHF
clone_size: few; d_call: .; v_call: TRBV7-2; j_call: TRBJ2-7; cdr3_nt: TGTGCCAGCAGCTTCCCAGGGAGCGAGCAGTACTTC; cdr3_aa: CASSFPGSEQYF
clone_size: few; d_call: .; v_call: TRBV4-3; j_call: TRBJ2-4; cdr3_nt: TGCGCCAGCAGCCCCGCACGGGGTAACATTCAGTACTTC; cdr3_aa: CASSPARGNIQYF
clone_size: .; d_call: TRBD1; v_call: TRBV25-1; j_call: TRBJ2-2; cdr3_nt: TGTGCCAGCAGTAAGACAGGGGAGAACACCGGGGAGCTGTTTTTT; cdr3_aa: CASSKTGENTGELFF
clone_size: .; d_call: .; v_call: TRBV12-3/TRBV12-4; j_call: TRBJ2-3; cdr3_nt: TGTGCCAGCAGCCCGGGGCCTCCCACAGATACGCAGTATTTT; cdr3_aa: CASSPGPPTDTQYF
clone_size: few; d_call: .; v_call: TRBV7-3; j_call: TRBJ2-2; cdr3_nt: TGTGCCAGCAGCTTCAGGGGGGACACCGGGGAGCTGTTTTTT; cdr3_aa: CASSFRGDTGELFF
clone_size: .; d_call: TRBD1; v_call: TRBV4-1; j_call: TRBJ2-7; cdr3_nt: TGCGCCAGCAGCCGGGGACAGGGGATAAGCGAGCAGTACTTC; cdr3_aa: CASSRGQGISEQYF
clone_size: .; d_call: .; v_call: TRBV29-1; j_call: TRBJ2-5; cdr3_nt: TGCAGCGTTTACAGGGGAGGGGACCAAGAGACCCAGTACTTC; cdr3_aa: CSVYRGGDQETQYF
clone_size: few; d_call: .; v_call: TRBV9; j_call: TRBJ1-4; cdr3_nt: TGTGCCAGCAGCCCCCGGGGAACTAATGAAAAACTGTTTTTT; cdr3_aa: CASSPRGTNEKLFF
clone_size: few; d_call: .; v_call: TRBV19; j_call: TRBJ2-7; cdr3_nt: TGTGCCAGTAGTATTGCCCAGGGCCCCTACGAGCAGTACTTC; cdr3_aa: CASSIAQGPYEQYF
clone_size: many; d_call: TRBD1; v_call: TRBV29-1; j_call: TRBJ2-7; cdr3_nt: TGCAGCGTTGAGAGGGGGACAGGGGATGTTAGCGAGCAGTACTTC; cdr3_aa: CSVERGTGDVSEQYF